The next 5 T cell receptor beta chains were all read from a single sample in a study of CD8 T cells in Susac syndrome. After extraction with the RNeasy kit, roughly 0.5 to 1 ug of the RNA was reverse transcribed using random hexamers. TCRdb re-called the immunoSEQ multiplex PCR reads through MiXCR, storing one row per CDR3 protein. The profile shows about 60,000 distinct CDR3 sequences, about 94% of them singletons. The sequenced material came from CD8+ T cells from PBMCs. These receptors were collected from a human donor with multiple sclerosis.

The chain carries TRBV3-1 and TRBJ1-1; 9 bases agree with TRBD1. The junction had 12 bases not matched to a gene; V was cut back by 8 bases and J by 5 bases. CDR1 and CDR2 (germline): LGHDT, YNNKEL (reference sequence). This CDR3 comprises 15 residues. The CDR3, as DNA: TGTGCCAGCTCGACAGGGGGTCTTGTCCGGACTGAAGCTTTCTTT. Amino acids: CASSTGGLVRTEAFF.

V is TRBV2 and J is TRBJ2-1, with TRBD2 matching over 9 bases. Germline-derived CDR1 and CDR2 are SNHLY and FYNNEI. This CDR3 has 15 amino acids. V gave up 1 base and J gave up 8 bases; unmatched junction bases: 6. This CDR3 is CASSEDGGGDDEQFF. In DNA form, the CDR3 reads TGTGCCAGCAGTGAAGATGGCGGGGGGGACGATGAGCAGTTCTTC.

The chain uses TRBV6-5 and TRBJ2-2; the match to TRBD2 covers 8 bases. This CDR3 comprises 13 residues. Germline CDR1 MNHEY, CDR2 SVGAGI. V lost 8 bases to trimming and J lost 7 bases; unmatched junction nucleotides: 6. The DNA for the CDR3 is TGTGCCAGCCGAATAGCGGGGAGCGGGGAGCTGTTTTTT. This gives the protein CASRIAGSGELFF.

This clonotype was counted once. The chain employs TRBV27 and TRBJ2-1; 11 positions agree with TRBD2. CDR1 MNHEY and CDR2 SMNVEV come from the germline V gene (reference sequence). The CDR3 length is 15 residues. After removal of 5 bases from V and 3 bases from J, the junction contained 3 bases not matched to a gene. The CDR3 DNA is TGTGCCAGCAGTGATGGACTAGCGGGCTACAATGAGCAGTTCTTC. This encodes CASSDGLAGYNEQFF.

The CDR3 loop reads CASSLLAGTNEQYF. In DNA, the CDR3 is TGTGCCAGCAGTCTACTAGCGGGAACCAACGAGCAGTACTTC. The genes are TRBV28 and TRBJ2-7; the match to TRBD2 covers 10 bases. Germline V lookup: CDR1 MDHEN, CDR2 SYDVKM. Trimming at V came to 5 bases and at J to 5 bases, leaving 6 bases not matched to a gene. The CDR3 has 14 residues.